Sequencing of this TCR beta chain was carried out in a study of shared clonotypes between healthy human individuals. Participating donors were healthy, HIV-negative adults free of recent acute infections or vaccinations. The germline V and J ends were trimmed by 0 bases and 0 bases, with 11 bases remaining between them. Germline assignment: CDR1 LGHNA and CDR2 YNFKEQ. The CDR3 contains 16 residues. TCRdb keeps only in-frame clones here, not all; method: immunoSEQ multiplex PCR. The sample gives 650,000 to 800,000 clones, over 55% of which show up once; more than 1.5% is in the top ten. This clone was seen once.

The TCR comes from a woman aged 25-40 years in good health. Sequenced sample: memory CD4+ T cells sorted from blood. Documented subset: CD45RA-negative fraction. The chain links TRBV4-2 to TRBJ1-1, with D unresolved. In nucleotides, the CDR3 is TGTGCCAGCAGCCAAGAGCGGTCGAGGATGAACACTGAAGCTTTCTTT. Translation gives CASSQERSRMNTEAFF.